This record covers a single TCR beta chain. V was trimmed by 0 bases and J by 1 base, leaving 6 bases between them. The CDR3 is 14 amino acids. Germline CDR1 reads SGHNT; CDR2 reads YENEEA. This record belongs to a study of chemoradiotherapy in HPV16-positive cancers. Repertoires were generated with immunoSEQ multiplex PCR, while TCRdb's copy carries only in-frame clones and drops some. The sample holds about 35,000 clones, about 86% seen once. This clonotype originated in a human donor with HPV-associated anogenital cancer. The V call is TRBV11-3, the J call TRBJ1-1, with a tentative D call TRBD1 (5 bases). Here the sequenced sample was blood, taken from a patient who underwent chemoradiotherapy. The CDR3, as DNA: TGTGCCAGCAGCTTAGATGGACAGAACACTGAAGCTTTCTTT. This codes for CASSLDGQNTEAFF.